One and the same sample provided the 32 T cell receptor beta chains below, sequenced in a study of PD-1 blockade in mismatch repair-deficient tumors. Sequenced by immunoSEQ multiplex PCR; TCRdb stores in-frame clones only, minus some. The data show 40,000 or so clones, approximately 83% seen once. The material sequenced was PBMCs, taken approximately 41 weeks after starting pembrolizumab. The receptors were sampled from an adult with mismatch repair-deficient cancer.

The chain uses TRBV19 and TRBJ1-1; weak D call: TRBD1 (6 bases). The CDR3 is made up of 18 amino acids. CDR1 is LNHDA and CDR2 is SQIVND in the germline V gene (reference sequence). Trimming left V 0 bases short and J 0 bases short, with 17 bases between. The CDR3 DNA follows: TGTGCCAGTAGTATAGAGAAAGCGGTAGGACAGATGAACACTGAAGCTTTCTTT. It yields the protein CASSIEKAVGQMNTEAFF.

This chain connects TRBV5-1 to TRBJ2-2; D uncertain. CDR1 is SGHRS, CDR2 YFSETQ, per germline. V was clipped by 0 bases and J by 4 bases, with 4 bases between them. The CDR3 is 13 residues long. The CDR3 loop reads CASSLAVTGELFF. The CDR3 region has the DNA TGCGCCAGCAGCTTGGCCGTCACCGGGGAGCTGTTTTTT.

The CDR3 bases are TGTGCCAGCAGCTTAACGACTTGGGGTCAGGGTATGAACACTGAAGCTTTCTTT. Its protein product is CASSLTTWGQGMNTEAFF. The chain combines TRBV7-3 with TRBJ1-1; perhaps TRBD1 as D (5 bases). Germline CDR1 is SGHTA and CDR2 is FQGTGA. The CDR3 length is 18 residues. Trimming took 0 bases from V and 0 from J, leaving 17 bases between them.

The V call is TRBV30, the J call TRBJ2-7, with 12 bases aligning to TRBD1. CDR3 length: 18 residues. CDR1 and CDR2 (germline): GTSNPN, SVGIG (reference sequence). The V gene end was trimmed by 1 base and the J gene end by 3 bases; junction bases not matched to a gene: 13. The CDR3 DNA follows: TGTGCCTGGAGTGCGAGACTATGGGACAGGGGGCTTATCTACGAGCAGTACTTC. As protein: CAWSARLWDRGLIYEQYF.

The rearrangement links TRBV29-1 to TRBJ2-1, with TRBD2 matching over 8 bases. Germline CDR1 and CDR2: SQVTM and ANQGSEA. The CDR3 is made up of 15 amino acids. Trimming removed 3 bases from V and 7 bases from J; junction bases left unmatched: 11. The CDR3 loop is CSVDPGLGSGNEQFF. The CDR3 nucleotides are TGCAGCGTTGACCCGGGACTAGGGTCGGGAAATGAGCAGTTCTTC.

The V and J genes are TRBV2 and TRBJ1-3, with 7 bases that match TRBD1. Per the germline V gene, CDR1 is SNHLY and CDR2 is FYNNEI. The CDR3 has 14 amino acids. V lost 8 bases, J lost 4 bases, and 8 bases stayed unmatched. CDR3 sequence (DNA): TGTGCCAGCGTAGGACAGGCGTTCGGAAACACCATATATTTT. It codes for CASVGQAFGNTIYF.

The chain has TRBV7-9 and TRBJ2-7; the match to TRBD1 covers 9 bases. J was trimmed by 4 bases and V by 4 bases; bases with no gene match: 2. Germline V gene lookup returns CDR1 SEHNR and CDR2 FQNEAQ (reference sequence). This CDR3 contains 13 residues. Here the CDR3 reads CASSYRGQYEQYF. The CDR3 DNA reads as TGTGCCAGCAGCTACAGGGGGCAATACGAGCAGTACTTC.

Note on this clone: A read error may account for a junction end that differs from germline. DNA for the CDR3: TGTGCTAGCAGCTTAGTGGGACTCCATCTTGGGCAGTTCTTC. It translates to CASSLVGLHLGQFF. This chain joins TRBV7-7 and TRBJ2-1; tentatively, D is TRBD2 (6 bases). Germline lookup yields CDR1 SSHAT and CDR2 FNYEAQ (reference sequence). CDR3 size: 14 residues.

The CDR3 protein is CASSSLSPYEQYF. The DNA for the CDR3 is TGTGCCAGCAGTTCCCTTTCCCCCTACGAGCAGTACTTC. V usage is TRBV28 and J usage is TRBJ2-7; unclear D gene. The CDR3 is 13 residues long. Per germline, CDR1 MDHEN and CDR2 SYDVKM. With 4 bases removed from V and 2 bases from J, the gap between germline ends came to 9 bases. The variable domain in full, completed from reference TRBV28 and TRBJ2-7, reads DVKVTQSSRYLVKRTGEKVFLECVQDMDHENMFWYRQDPGLGLRLIYFSYDVKMKEKGDIPEGYSVSREKKERFSLILESASTNQTSMYLCASSSLSPYEQYFGPGTRLTVT.

This clone occurred a few times. The chain combines TRBV29-1 with TRBJ2-3; 12 bases map to TRBD1. This CDR3 is 15 amino acids long. Germline values: CDR1 SQVTM, CDR2 ANQGSEA. V trimming: 4 bases; J trimming: 4 bases; junction bases outside the gene matches: 6. The CDR3 nucleotides are TGCAGCGTTGGTGGGACAGGGGGCCCCCCAGATACGCAGTATTTT. It yields the protein CSVGGTGGPPDTQYF.

The chain couples TRBV6-1 to TRBJ2-7; D uncertain. The CDR3 runs to 11 residues. Germline loops: CDR1 MNHNS, CDR2 SASEGT. Trimming took 4 bases from V and 3 from J, leaving 4 bases between them. This CDR3 reads CASSVVYEQYF. DNA for the CDR3: TGTGCCAGCAGTGTCGTCTACGAGCAGTACTTC.

The chain links TRBV18 to TRBJ2-5, with TRBD2 identical over 7 bases. V was pared by 3 bases and J by 3 bases, with 4 bases of the junction left unmatched. Looked up from germline, CDR1 is KGHSH and CDR2 is LQKENI. The CDR3 totals 14 residues. The CDR3: CASSPASGKETQYF. The CDR3 nucleotides are TGTGCCAGCTCACCGGCTAGCGGCAAAGAGACCCAGTACTTC.

The rearrangement links TRBV6-1 to TRBJ2-3; 8 bases line up with TRBD1. Germline lookup yields CDR1 MNHNS and CDR2 SASEGT. This CDR3 spans 15 amino acids. Trimming took 3 bases from V and 3 from J; bases not matched to a gene: 5. Here the CDR3 reads CASSDRGRGTDTQYF. The CDR3 DNA sequence: TGTGCCAGCAGTGACAGGGGGCGCGGGACAGATACGCAGTATTTT.

This clone came up once. The chain joins TRBV9 to TRBJ1-2; 7 nucleotides agree with TRBD1. Trimming at V came to 4 bases and at J to 9 bases, leaving 12 bases not matched to a gene. This CDR3 region has 14 residues. Germline V gene lookup returns CDR1 SGDLS and CDR2 YYNGEE. The DNA of the CDR3 is TGTGCCAGCAGCTCTACGCCGGACAGGTCGAGCTACACCTTC. Its translation is CASSSTPDRSSYTF. Complete variable domain (other parts from reference TRBV9 and TRBJ1-2): DSGVTQTPKHLITATGQRVTLRCSPRSGDLSVYWYQQSLDQGLQFLIQYYNGEERAKGNILERFSAQQFPDLHSELNLSSLELGDSALYFCASSSTPDRSSYTFGSGTRLTVV.

The CDR3 sequence is CASSSYDRGQYEQYF. In DNA form, the CDR3 reads TGTGCCAGCAGCTCCTACGACAGGGGCCAGTACGAGCAGTACTTC. The V and J genes are TRBV9 and TRBJ2-7, with 8 bases aligning to TRBD1. After removal of 4 bases from V and 4 bases from J, the junction contained 10 bases not matched to a gene. Germline CDR1 and CDR2: SGDLS and YYNGEE. CDR3 size: 15 residues.

The chain joins TRBV11-3 to TRBJ2-1; 13 nucleotides match TRBD2. V shed 4 bases and J 6 bases; nucleotides not matched to a gene: 3. There are 15 residues in the CDR3. CDR1 and CDR2 from the germline V gene are SGHNT and YENEEA. The CDR3 loop reads CASSSGLAGVNEQFF. The CDR3 DNA follows: TGTGCCAGCAGCTCTGGACTAGCGGGAGTCAATGAGCAGTTCTTC.

The chain links TRBV9 to TRBJ2-1; the D gene is possibly TRBD1 (6 bases). Germline V CDR1 and CDR2: SGDLS, YYNGEE. The CDR3 totals 14 residues. V lost 6 bases and J lost 5, with 15 bases in between. CDR3 loop: CASIGTYQDNEQFF. The CDR3 DNA is TGTGCCAGCATCGGGACATATCAAGACAATGAGCAGTTCTTC.

This chain links TRBV7-2 with TRBJ2-1; 8 nucleotides align to TRBD2. This CDR3 has 14 amino acids. V was pared by 2 bases and J by 7 bases, with 4 bases of the junction left unmatched. CDR1 and CDR2 from the germline V gene are SGHTA and FQGNSA. The CDR3 coding sequence is TGTGCCAGCAGCTTATTGACGGGAGGGAATGAGCAGTTCTTC. It is translated as CASSLLTGGNEQFF.

The J gene is TRBJ2-2, the V gene TRBV29-1; TRBD2 aligns across 7 bases. The CDR3 length is 14 residues. Germline CDR1 and CDR2: SQVTM and ANQGSEA. With 6 bases clipped from V and 5 bases from J, the junction kept 9 bases outside the gene matches. CDR3 coding DNA: TGCAGCGTGTCCGAAAACGGGAGGACCGGGGAGCTGTTTTTT. Translated: CSVSENGRTGELFF.

V usage is TRBV5-1 and J usage is TRBJ2-4, with D possibly being TRBD1 (6 bases). Germline V gene sequence: CDR1 SGHRS, CDR2 YFSETQ. Trimming stripped 0 bases from V and 8 bases from J, with 12 bases between. There are 14 residues in the CDR3. The CDR3 region is CASSLDPGEYIQYF. CDR3 nucleotide sequence: TGCGCCAGCAGCTTGGATCCAGGGGAGTACATTCAGTACTTC.

The genes are TRBV7-9 and TRBJ2-5, with TRBD2 matching 7 bases. Germline V gene lookup returns CDR1 SEHNR and CDR2 FQNEAQ (reference sequence). J was trimmed by 7 bases and V by 5 bases; bases with no gene match: 16. The CDR3 spans 16 residues. CDR3 residues: CASSPETGGWVGTQYF. For the CDR3, the DNA is TGTGCCAGCAGCCCCGAAACGGGGGGTTGGGTCGGGACCCAGTACTTC.

The chain employs TRBV29-1 and TRBJ2-2, with D maybe TRBD2 (5 bases). Per germline, CDR1 SQVTM and CDR2 ANQGSEA. With 4 bases removed from V and 5 bases from J, the gap between germline ends came to 14 bases. This CDR3 contains 14 residues. In DNA, the CDR3 is TGCAGCGTTGCTATCCGGGGTCCTACCGGGGAGCTGTTTTTT. This gives the protein CSVAIRGPTGELFF.

This clone was detected a few times. CDR3 coding DNA: TGTGCCACTACCGACAGGCAAGGGGGCTACACCTTC. This codes for CATTDRQGGYTF. The rearrangement links TRBV19 to TRBJ1-2; tentative D call: TRBD1 (6 bases). Trimming shortened V by 10 bases and J by 8 bases, and 17 bases separated the two germline ends. Germline V gene lookup returns CDR1 LNHDA and CDR2 SQIVND (reference sequence). The CDR3 runs 12 residues.

The chain combines TRBV28 with TRBJ1-3; D not certain. The V gene lost 8 bases and the J gene lost 1 base, with 9 bases spanning the gap. CDR1 and CDR2 from the germline V gene are MDHEN and SYDVKM. The CDR3 sequence is 13 residues long. In DNA form, the CDR3 reads TGTGCCAGCGGAGGCAGTTCTGGAAACACCATATATTTT. The encoded protein is CASGGSSGNTIYF.

The sample holds a few counts of this clone. The chain has TRBV19 and TRBJ2-2, with 13 bases aligning to TRBD2. CDR1 is LNHDA, CDR2 SQIVND, per germline (reference sequence). CDR3 length: 15 amino acids. V lost 7 bases, J lost 4 bases, and 3 bases stayed unmatched. The DNA for the CDR3 is TGTGCCAGTATGAGACTAGCGGGAGGCACCGGGGAGCTGTTTTTT. Translation: CASMRLAGGTGELFF.

V gene TRBV28 combines with J gene TRBJ2-3; 7 nucleotides agree with TRBD1. The CDR3 sequence is 17 residues long. Germline lookup yields CDR1 MDHEN and CDR2 SYDVKM. The trim removed 5 bases at V and 0 bases at J, leaving 11 bases unmatched. This CDR3 is CASSRPHRDSSTDTQYF. CDR3 bases: TGTGCCAGCAGTCGCCCCCATCGGGACAGTAGCACAGATACGCAGTATTTT.

The rearrangement links TRBV9 to TRBJ2-4, with TRBD2 matching 10 bases. Germline V CDR1 and CDR2: SGDLS, YYNGEE. Trimming cost V 0 bases and J 8 bases; bases outside gene matches: 5. CDR3 length equals 15 residues. Written as DNA, the CDR3 is TGTGCCAGCAGCGTAGCAGCGGGAGGGAGGTACATTCAGTACTTC. This translates into CASSVAAGGRYIQYF.

V is TRBV5-1 and J is TRBJ1-2; 9 nucleotides match TRBD1. This CDR3 is 17 amino acids long. V was clipped by 2 bases and J by 8 bases; unmatched bases: 16. Germline loops: CDR1 SGHRS, CDR2 YFSETQ. The CDR3 DNA is TGCGCCAGCAGCTTTCGGACGGGACAGGGTAGTGGGAGAGGCTACACCTTC. Amino acid sequence: CASSFRTGQGSGRGYTF.

The gene calls are TRBV21-1 and TRBJ2-5; no DNA check was done on the table's D call, TRBD2. TRBV21-1 is described as a pseudogene. The CDR3 is 16 amino acids. CDR3 region: CASSKGAGRRKETQYF. CDR3 DNA: TGTGCCAGCAGCAAAGGCGCGGGCAGGAGAAAAGAGACCCAGTACTTC.

The rearrangement links TRBV2 to TRBJ2-1; D not resolved. In germline, CDR1 is SNHLY, CDR2 FYNNEI. The CDR3 is made up of 13 amino acids. V was shortened by 6 bases and J by 7 bases, with 13 bases between the two germline ends. CDR3 sequence reads: CASRVIGLNEQFF. CDR3 sequence (DNA): TGTGCCAGCAGGGTTATCGGTCTGAATGAGCAGTTCTTC.

The chain employs TRBV7-9 and TRBJ1-2; unclear D gene. Deletions cut 5 bases from V and 2 bases from J, with 12 bases between. Germline lookup yields CDR1 SEHNR and CDR2 FQNEAQ (reference sequence). CDR3 length: 14 residues. CDR3 coding DNA: TGTGCCAGCAGCCCGGTCTACCCAAACTATGGCTACACCTTC. Amino acid sequence: CASSPVYPNYGYTF.

This chain links TRBV6-6 with TRBJ1-5; D remains unclear. CDR3 length: 15 residues. Per germline, CDR1 MNHNY and CDR2 SVGAGI (reference sequence). V was pared by 10 bases and J by 1 base, with 17 bases between. CDR3 region: CATKGPGSSNQPQHF. CDR3 nucleotides: TGTGCCACCAAGGGTCCGGGATCAAGCAATCAGCCCCAGCATTTT.